The table lists the clone carrying this T cell receptor beta chain with a few counts. Its matching antigen is unknown. J was trimmed by 0 bases and V by 0 bases; bases with no gene match: 8. The CDR3 runs 18 residues. Germline V gene sequence: CDR1 LNHDA, CDR2 SQIVND (reference sequence). This specimen comes from a study of T cells in Graves' hyperthyroidism and ophthalmopathy. Notes on the study in general: The blood repertoire included most of the expanded thyroid clonotypes above 0.001. Median prediction lead before ophthalmopathy onset was six to eight months with the model. By a 13 V-J model, ophthalmopathy was set apart from stable hyperthyroidism.

From RNA transcripts, TCR beta CDR3 regions were amplified. TCR CDR3 underwent first-round RT-PCR with the HTBI primer set. One entry per CDR3 protein, called by TCRdb with MiXCR from the multiplex PCR reads. Of over 650,000 distinct CDR3 sequences listed, 45% are singletons. Investigators excluded patients with uncontrolled infection, other autoimmune disease, pregnancy or lactation. The material sequenced was peripheral blood or thyroid tissue (not recorded which). The J gene is TRBJ2-5, the V gene TRBV19, with TRBD2 matching 9 bases. The clonotype originates from an adult man with Graves' disease, either hyperthyroidism or ophthalmopathy (not recorded which). The CDR3 DNA reads TGTGCCAGTAGTATAGATACCCGGACTAGCGCGTACCAAGAGACCCAGTACTTC. Its protein product is CASSIDTRTSAYQETQYF.